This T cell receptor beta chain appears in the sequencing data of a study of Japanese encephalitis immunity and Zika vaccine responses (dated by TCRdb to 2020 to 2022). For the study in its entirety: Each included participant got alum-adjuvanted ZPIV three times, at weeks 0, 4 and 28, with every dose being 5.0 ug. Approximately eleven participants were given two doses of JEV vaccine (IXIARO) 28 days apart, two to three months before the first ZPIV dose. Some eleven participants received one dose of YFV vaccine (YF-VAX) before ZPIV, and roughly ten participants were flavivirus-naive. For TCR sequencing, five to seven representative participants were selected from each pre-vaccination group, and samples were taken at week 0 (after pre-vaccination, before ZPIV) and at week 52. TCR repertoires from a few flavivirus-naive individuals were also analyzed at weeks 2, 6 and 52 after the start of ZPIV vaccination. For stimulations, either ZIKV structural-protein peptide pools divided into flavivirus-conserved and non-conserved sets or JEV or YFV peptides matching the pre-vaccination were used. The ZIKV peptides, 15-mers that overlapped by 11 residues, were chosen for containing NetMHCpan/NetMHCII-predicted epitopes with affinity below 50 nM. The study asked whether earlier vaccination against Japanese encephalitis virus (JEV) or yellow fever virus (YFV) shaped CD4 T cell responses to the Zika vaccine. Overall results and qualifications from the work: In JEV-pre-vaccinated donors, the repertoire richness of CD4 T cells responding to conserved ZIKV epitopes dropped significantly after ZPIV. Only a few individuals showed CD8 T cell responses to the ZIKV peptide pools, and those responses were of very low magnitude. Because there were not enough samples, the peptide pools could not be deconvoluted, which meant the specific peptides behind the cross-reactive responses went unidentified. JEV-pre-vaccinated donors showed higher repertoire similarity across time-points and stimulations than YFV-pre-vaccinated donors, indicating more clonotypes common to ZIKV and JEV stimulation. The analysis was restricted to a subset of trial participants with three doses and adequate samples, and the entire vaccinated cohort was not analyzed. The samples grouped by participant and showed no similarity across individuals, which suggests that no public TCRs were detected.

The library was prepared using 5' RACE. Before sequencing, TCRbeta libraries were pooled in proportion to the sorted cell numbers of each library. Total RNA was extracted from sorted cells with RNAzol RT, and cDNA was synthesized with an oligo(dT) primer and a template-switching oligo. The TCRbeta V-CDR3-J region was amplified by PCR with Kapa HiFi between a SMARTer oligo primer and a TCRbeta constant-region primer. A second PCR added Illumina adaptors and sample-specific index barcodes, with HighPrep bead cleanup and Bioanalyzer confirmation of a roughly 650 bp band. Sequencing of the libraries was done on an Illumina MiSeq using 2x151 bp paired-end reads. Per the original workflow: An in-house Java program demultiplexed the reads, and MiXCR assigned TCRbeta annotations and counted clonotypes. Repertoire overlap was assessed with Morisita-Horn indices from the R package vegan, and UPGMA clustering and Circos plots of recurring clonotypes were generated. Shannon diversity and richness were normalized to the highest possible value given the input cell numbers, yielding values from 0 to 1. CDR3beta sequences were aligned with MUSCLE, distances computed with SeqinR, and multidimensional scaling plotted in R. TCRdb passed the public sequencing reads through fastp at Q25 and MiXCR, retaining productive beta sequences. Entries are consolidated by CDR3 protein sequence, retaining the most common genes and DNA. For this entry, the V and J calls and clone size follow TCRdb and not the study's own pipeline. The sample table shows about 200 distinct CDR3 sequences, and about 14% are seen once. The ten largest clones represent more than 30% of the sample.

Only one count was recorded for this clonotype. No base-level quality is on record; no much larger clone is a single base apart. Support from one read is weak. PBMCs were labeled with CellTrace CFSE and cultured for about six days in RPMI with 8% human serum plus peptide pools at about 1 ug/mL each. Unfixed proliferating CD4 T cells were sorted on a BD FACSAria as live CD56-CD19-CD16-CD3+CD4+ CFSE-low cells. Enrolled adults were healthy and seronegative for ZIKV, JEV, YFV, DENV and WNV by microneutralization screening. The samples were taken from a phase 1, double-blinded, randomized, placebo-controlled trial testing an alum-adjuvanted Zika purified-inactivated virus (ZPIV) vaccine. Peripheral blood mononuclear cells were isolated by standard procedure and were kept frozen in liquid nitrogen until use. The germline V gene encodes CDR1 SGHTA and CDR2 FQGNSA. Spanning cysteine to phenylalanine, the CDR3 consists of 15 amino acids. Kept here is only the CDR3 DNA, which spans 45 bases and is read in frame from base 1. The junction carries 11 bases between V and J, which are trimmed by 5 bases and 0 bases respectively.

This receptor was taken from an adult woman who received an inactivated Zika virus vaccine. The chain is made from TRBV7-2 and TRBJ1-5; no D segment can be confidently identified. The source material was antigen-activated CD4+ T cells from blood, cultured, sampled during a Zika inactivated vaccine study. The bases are TGTGCCAGCAGCCCGGAAAGGGTTAGCAATCAGCCCCAGCATTTT. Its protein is CASSPERVSNQPQHF. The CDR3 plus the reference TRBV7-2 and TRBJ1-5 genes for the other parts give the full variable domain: GAGVSQSPSNKVTEKGKDVELRCDPISGHTALYWYRQSLGQGLEFLIYFQGNSAPDKSGLPSDRFSAERTGGSVSTLTIQRTQQEDSAVYLCASSPERVSNQPQHFGDGTRLSIL.